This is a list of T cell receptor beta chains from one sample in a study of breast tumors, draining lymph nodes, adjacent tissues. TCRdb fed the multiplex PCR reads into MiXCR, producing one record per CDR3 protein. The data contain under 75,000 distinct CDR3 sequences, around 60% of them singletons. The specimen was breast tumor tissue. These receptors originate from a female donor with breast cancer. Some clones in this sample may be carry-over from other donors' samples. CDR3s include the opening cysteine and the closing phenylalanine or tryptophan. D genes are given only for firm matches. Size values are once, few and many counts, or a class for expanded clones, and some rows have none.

DNA: TGTGCCAGCAGCTTGTCTAGCGGGGTCGAGCAGTACTTC; CDR3: CASSLSSGVEQYF; D: TRBD2; V: TRBV5-4; J: TRBJ2-7; size: few
DNA: TGTGCCAGCACCCCTTATGGGCAGGGTTTCGGTCAGCCCCAGCATTTT; CDR3: CASTPYGQGFGQPQHF; D: NA; V: TRBV2; J: TRBJ1-5; size: many
DNA: TGCAGTGCTTCCCCTCCGGGACCCCTCCACTTT; CDR3: CSASPPGPLHF; D: NA; V: TRBV20-1; J: TRBJ1-6; size: many
DNA: TGTGCCAGCACCACAGGGAGCTCTGGGGCCAACGCCCTGACTTTC; CDR3: CASTTGSSGANALTF; D: NA; V: TRBV28; J: TRBJ2-6; size: NA
DNA: TGTGCCAGCAGCGCCACAGGGGCAAGGGAAAAACTGTTTTTT; CDR3: CASSATGAREKLFF; D: TRBD1; V: TRBV7-9; J: TRBJ1-4; size: once
DNA: TGTGCCAGCACTTTGACCGGGGCCCAGCATTTT; CDR3: CASTLTGAQHF; D: NA; V: TRBV12-3/TRBV12-4; J: TRBJ1-5; size: once
DNA: TGCGCCAGCAGTGAGGCCCCAGGGAATAGCAATCAGCCCCAGCATTTT; CDR3: CASSEAPGNSNQPQHF; D: NA; V: TRBV10-2; J: TRBJ1-5; size: medium-sized
DNA: TGTGCCAGCAGTTACCCCAGGGGAAGGGGGAATGAGCAGTTCTTC; CDR3: CASSYPRGRGNEQFF; D: NA; V: TRBV6-2/TRBV6-3; J: TRBJ2-1; size: many
DNA: TGCGCCAGCAGCGCCACTAGCGGGAGGGCCGAGATCGGGGAGCTGTTTTTT; CDR3: CASSATSGRAEIGELFF; D: TRBD2; V: TRBV5-1; J: TRBJ2-2; size: many
DNA: TGTGCCAGCAGTTTAACTGGAAACACCATATATTTT; CDR3: CASSLTGNTIYF; D: NA; V: TRBV12-3/TRBV12-4; J: TRBJ1-3; size: few
DNA: TGTGCCAGCAGTGCGGGGCTAGCGGGGGGAGATACGCAGTATTTT; CDR3: CASSAGLAGGDTQYF; D: TRBD2; V: TRBV7-9; J: TRBJ2-3; size: few
DNA: TGTGCCAGCAGCCCCGGGGGGGGGAGAGGCTACACCTTC; CDR3: CASSPGGGRGYTF; D: NA; V: TRBV6-5; J: TRBJ1-2; size: many
DNA: TGTGCTAGTACCCAGGCGATCTCTGGAAACACCATATATTTT; CDR3: CASTQAISGNTIYF; D: NA; V: TRBV9; J: TRBJ1-3; size: NA
DNA: TGTGCCAGCAGTGTGGACAGGGAAGACTATAGCAATCAGCCCCAGCATTTT; CDR3: CASSVDREDYSNQPQHF; D: TRBD1; V: TRBV2; J: TRBJ1-5; size: many
DNA: TGTGCCACCAGTGCAGGGGGAGAGACCCAGTACTTC; CDR3: CATSAGGETQYF; D: TRBD1; V: TRBV24-1; J: TRBJ2-5; size: NA
DNA: TGTGCCATCAGCCGCACACTCCTAGAGGATGAGCAGTTCTTC; CDR3: CAISRTLLEDEQFF; D: NA; V: TRBV10-3; J: TRBJ2-1; size: NA
DNA: TGTGCTAGTGGTTTGGTACCCCCTCGGAGGCCCTACGAGCAGTACTTC; CDR3: CASGLVPPRRPYEQYF; D: NA; V: TRBV12-5; J: TRBJ2-7; size: many
DNA: TGTGCCGGCCCGCTGGGGGGGGAGCAGTACTTC; CDR3: CAGPLGGEQYF; D: TRBD2; V: TRBV5-5; J: TRBJ2-7; size: NA
DNA: TGTGCCACCGGTCAGCCGGGACTAGCGAGTGGGCCAGATACGCAGTATTTT; CDR3: CATGQPGLASGPDTQYF; D: TRBD2; V: TRBV24-1; J: TRBJ2-3; size: NA
DNA: TGTGCCAGCAGTGTCAGGTACAATGAGCAGTTCTTC; CDR3: CASSVRYNEQFF; D: NA; V: TRBV25-1; J: TRBJ2-1; size: many
DNA: TGTGCCACCAGTGATTCGACCCGTAATGAAAAACTGTTTTTT; CDR3: CATSDSTRNEKLFF; D: NA; V: TRBV24-1; J: TRBJ1-4; size: NA
DNA: TGTGCCAGCAGCTCAACGACAGATGCGAACACCGGGGAGCTGTTTTTT; CDR3: CASSSTTDANTGELFF; D: NA; V: TRBV7-9; J: TRBJ2-2; size: NA
DNA: TGTGCCAGCAGCCCCAATCCGGGACAACCAGGGGGGAACACCGGGGAGCTGTTTTTT; CDR3: CASSPNPGQPGGNTGELFF; D: TRBD1; V: TRBV11-2; J: TRBJ2-2; size: NA
DNA: TGCAGTGCCACCCGGAAGGGAAGTTCACCCCTCCACTTT; CDR3: CSATRKGSSPLHF; D: NA; V: TRBV20-1; J: TRBJ1-6; size: NA
DNA: TGCGCCAGCAGTGAGTCTTGGACGGAGCAGTTCTTC; CDR3: CASSESWTEQFF; D: NA; V: TRBV10-1; J: TRBJ2-1; size: NA
DNA: TGTGCCAGCAGCTTGAGGGACGGGGCCTTGGGGCAGTACTTC; CDR3: CASSLRDGALGQYF; D: NA; V: TRBV5-8; J: TRBJ2-7; size: many
DNA: TGTGCCAGCAGCCCTCAAACAGGATCGCAAAATGGCTACACCTTC; CDR3: CASSPQTGSQNGYTF; D: NA; V: TRBV7-2; J: TRBJ1-2; size: NA
DNA: TGTGCCAGCAGCCCAGGTCAGATGAACACTGAAGCTTTCTTT; CDR3: CASSPGQMNTEAFF; D: NA; V: TRBV7-9; J: TRBJ1-1; size: few
DNA: TGTGCCAGCAGCTCCGGTCTCTACGAGCAGTACTTC; CDR3: CASSSGLYEQYF; D: NA; V: TRBV7-6; J: TRBJ2-7; size: NA
DNA: TGCAGTTCTTTTACAGGGACCGGCTATGGCTACACCTTC; CDR3: CSSFTGTGYGYTF; D: NA; V: TRBV20-1; J: TRBJ1-2; size: many
DNA: TGTGCCAGCAGCTTGTCCCATAGCGGGAGGGGGCAAGAGACCCAGTACTTC; CDR3: CASSLSHSGRGQETQYF; D: TRBD2; V: TRBV5-6; J: TRBJ2-5; size: many
DNA: TGTGCCAGCTCACCGGTGACTAGCGGGGGATTAGATACGCAGTATTTT; CDR3: CASSPVTSGGLDTQYF; D: TRBD2; V: TRBV18; J: TRBJ2-3; size: NA
DNA: TGTGCCGCCAGTGATACAGCGGGATATAGCACAGATACGCAGTATTTT; CDR3: CAASDTAGYSTDTQYF; D: TRBD2; V: TRBV24-1; J: TRBJ2-3; size: NA
DNA: TGCGCCAGCAGCTTGAGTGACGGGGAGACCTACGAGCAGTACTTC; CDR3: CASSLSDGETYEQYF; D: NA; V: TRBV5-1; J: TRBJ2-7; size: NA
DNA: TGTGCCAGCAGCTTGTCCCATAGCGGGGGGGGAAAAGAGACCCAGTACTTC; CDR3: CASSLSHSGGGKETQYF; D: TRBD2; V: TRBV5-6; J: TRBJ2-5; size: NA
DNA: TGTGCCTCGATGTCCCGGGGAGGGCCAACCGGGGAGCTGTTTTTT; CDR3: CASMSRGGPTGELFF; D: TRBD2; V: TRBV5-4; J: TRBJ2-2; size: many
DNA: TGCAGTGCTACAGGGACTGGCAGCTCCTATAATTCACCCCTCCACTTT; CDR3: CSATGTGSSYNSPLHF; D: NA; V: TRBV20-1; J: TRBJ1-6; size: NA
DNA: TGCAGCGTTGAAGACAACAATTCTGGGGCCAACGTCCTGACTTTC; CDR3: CSVEDNNSGANVLTF; D: NA; V: TRBV29-1; J: TRBJ2-6; size: few
DNA: TGTGCCAGCAGCTCGCTGGGGGGGCTAGCGGGAGCGGCTGATACGCAGTATTTT; CDR3: CASSSLGGLAGAADTQYF; D: TRBD2; V: TRBV7-6; J: TRBJ2-3; size: NA
DNA: TGTGCCAGCAGCCAAGAGGGTAGGACAGGCCGGGCCAGCTACACCTTC; CDR3: CASSQEGRTGRASYTF; D: TRBD1; V: TRBV3-1; J: TRBJ1-2; size: many
DNA: TGCAGTGGAAAGCCCAGGGGTAATTCACCCCTCCACTTT; CDR3: CSGKPRGNSPLHF; D: NA; V: TRBV20-1; J: TRBJ1-6; size: NA